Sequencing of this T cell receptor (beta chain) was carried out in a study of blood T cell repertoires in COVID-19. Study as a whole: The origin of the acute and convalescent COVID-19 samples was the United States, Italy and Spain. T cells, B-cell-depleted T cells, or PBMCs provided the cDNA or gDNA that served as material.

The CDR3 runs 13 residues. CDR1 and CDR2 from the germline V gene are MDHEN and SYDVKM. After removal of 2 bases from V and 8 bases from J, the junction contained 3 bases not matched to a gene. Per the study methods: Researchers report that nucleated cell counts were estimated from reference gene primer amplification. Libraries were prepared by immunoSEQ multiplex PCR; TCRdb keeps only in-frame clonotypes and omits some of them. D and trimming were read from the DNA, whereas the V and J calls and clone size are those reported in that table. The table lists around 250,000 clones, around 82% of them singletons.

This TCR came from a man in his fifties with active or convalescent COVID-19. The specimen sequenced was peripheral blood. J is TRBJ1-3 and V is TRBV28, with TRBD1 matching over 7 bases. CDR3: CASSLDRADTIYF. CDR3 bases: TGTGCCAGCAGTTTAGACAGGGCTGACACCATATATTTT. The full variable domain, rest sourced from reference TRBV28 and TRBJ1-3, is DVKVTQSSRYLVKRTGEKVFLECVQDMDHENMFWYRQDPGLGLRLIYFSYDVKMKEKGDIPEGYSVSREKKERFSLILESASTNQTSMYLCASSLDRADTIYFGEGSWLTVV.